What follows describes a single T cell receptor beta chain. This sample was taken from a study of technical replicates of blood from a few donors. Assay used: immunoSEQ multiplex PCR; TCRdb lists only in-frame clones, some missing. The profile covers roughly 68,000 clones, with approximately 90% appearing a single time and about 4.9% taken by the ten largest. V was clipped by 5 bases and J by 7 bases, with 6 bases between them. The V gene's germline CDR1 is MNHEY and CDR2 SMNVEV (reference sequence). The CDR3 extends over 11 amino acids. The chain links TRBV27 to TRBJ2-1; D unresolved. Sequencing input: PBMCs. This TCR derives from a human donor in good health. Some clones in this sample may be carry-over from other donors' samples. CDR3 region: CASSPQNEQFF. CDR3 bases: TGTGCCAGCAGTCCCCAGAATGAGCAGTTCTTC.